The rows below give T cell receptor beta chains drawn from one sample of a study of cytotoxic CD8 clonotypes in ibrutinib-treated CLL. Measured with immunoSEQ multiplex PCR; TCRdb has only the in-frame clones, and not every one. The sample records more than 110,000 clones, 70% to 80% being singletons. The sample was PBMCs, taken after 24 months of ibrutinib treatment. Receptor source: a human donor with chronic lymphocytic leukemia. CDR3s include the opening cysteine and the closing phenylalanine or tryptophan. Fields, in order: CDR3 protein, CDR3 DNA, V gene, clone size, D gene, J gene. The D gene is left open where the match is weak. Expanded clones are given a class, and other clones once, few, many or no size at all.

CSVEEGGGEKLFF,TGCAGCGTTGAGGAGGGAGGCGGTGAAAAACTGTTTTTT,TRBV29-1,-,-,TRBJ1-4
CASSVRGGGSGVADTQYF,TGTGCCAGCAGCGTCCGGGGTGGCGGGAGTGGGGTGGCAGATACGCAGTATTTT,TRBV9,-,TRBD2,TRBJ2-3
CASSMDRTSGNTIYF,TGTGCCAGCAGCATGGACAGGACCTCTGGAAACACCATATATTTT,TRBV27,-,TRBD1,TRBJ1-3
CASSQDSGWSYTF,TGCGCCAGCAGCCAAGATTCCGGTTGGAGCTACACCTTC,TRBV5-1,-,-,TRBJ1-2
CASSPGWTREGTQYF,TGTGCCAGCTCACCAGGGTGGACTAGAGAGGGGACCCAGTACTTC,TRBV18,-,TRBD2,TRBJ2-5
CASSDIATGDYGYTF,TGTGCCAGCAGTGATATCGCGACAGGAGACTATGGCTACACCTTC,TRBV25-1,-,-,TRBJ1-2
CASSYRGRRSSYEQYF,TGTGCCAGCAGTTATCGGGGCAGGAGGAGCTCCTACGAGCAGTACTTC,TRBV6-6,-,-,TRBJ2-7
CASSPPGAGANVLTF,TGTGCCAGCAGCCCCCCGGGGGCTGGGGCCAACGTCCTGACTTTC,TRBV7-3,once,-,TRBJ2-6
CASSGDRVANYGYTF,TGTGCCAGCAGTGGGGACAGGGTTGCTAACTATGGCTACACCTTC,TRBV28,-,TRBD1,TRBJ1-2
CASSPRQGWYEQYF,TGTGCCAGTAGTCCCCGACAGGGTTGGTACGAGCAGTACTTC,TRBV19,-,TRBD1,TRBJ2-7
CASSVSADTQYF,TGTGCCAGCAGCGTAAGCGCAGATACGCAGTATTTT,TRBV9,many,-,TRBJ2-3
CASHRDIQETQYF,TGCGCCAGCCACAGGGACATCCAAGAGACCCAGTACTTC,TRBV5-1,-,-,TRBJ2-5
CAISPGFTEAFF,TGTGCCATCTCACCAGGGTTTACTGAAGCTTTCTTT,TRBV10-3,once,-,TRBJ1-1
CASSPQGAGYGYTF,TGTGCCAGCAGTCCCCAGGGGGCAGGGTATGGCTACACCTTC,TRBV28,-,TRBD1,TRBJ1-2
CASSLGGRSTDTQYF,TGTGCCAGCAGCTTAGGTGGCCGTTCCACAGATACGCAGTATTTT,TRBV7-2,-,-,TRBJ2-3
CASSPQGEANTEAFF,TGTGCCAGCAGCCCCCAGGGGGAGGCGAACACTGAAGCTTTCTTT,TRBV7-2,-,TRBD1,TRBJ1-1
CASSPAPPGEGYGYTF,TGTGCCAGCTCACCTGCCCCCCCAGGGGAAGGCTATGGCTACACCTTC,TRBV18,-,-,TRBJ1-2
CASSPRQGLGTEAFF,TGTGCCAGCAGCCCAAGACAGGGCTTGGGCACTGAAGCTTTCTTT,TRBV13,-,TRBD1,TRBJ1-1
CASSPPGQHTDTQYF,TGTGCCAGCAGCCCCCCGGGACAGCACACAGATACGCAGTATTTT,TRBV6-4,-,TRBD1,TRBJ2-3
CASSLGNEQFF,TGTGCCAGCAGCTTAGGGAATGAGCAGTTCTTC,TRBV7-2,few,-,TRBJ2-1
CASRYGQDTEAFF,TGTGCCAGCAGATATGGACAGGACACTGAAGCTTTCTTT,TRBV7-8,-,TRBD1,TRBJ1-1
CASSEAPGADTQYF,TGTGCCAGCAGTGAAGCCCCTGGCGCAGATACGCAGTATTTT,TRBV2,-,-,TRBJ2-3
CAISDPRDSGGTIYF,TGTGCCATCAGTGACCCTCGGGACTCTGGTGGCACCATATATTTT,TRBV10-3,-,-,TRBJ1-3
CASSLRQNTGELFF,TGTGCCAGCAGCTTACGGCAGAACACCGGGGAGCTGTTTTTT,TRBV7-7,-,-,TRBJ2-2
CAWGFGGTAGELFF,TGTGCCTGGGGCTTCGGGGGGACAGCCGGGGAGCTGTTTTTT,TRBV30,-,-,TRBJ2-2
CASSLWRGPYREQYF,TGTGCCAGCAGTTTATGGAGGGGACCCTATAGGGAGCAGTACTTC,TRBV28,-,-,TRBJ2-7
CASSQEGRGANTGELFF,TGTGCCAGCAGCCAAGAGGGCAGGGGGGCGAACACCGGGGAGCTGTTTTTT,TRBV4-2,-,-,TRBJ2-2
CAWTANTDTQYF,TGTGCCTGGACCGCCAACACAGATACGCAGTATTTT,TRBV30,-,-,TRBJ2-3
CASSYDPTVNEKLFF,TGTGCCAGCAGTTACGACCCGACAGTTAATGAAAAACTGTTTTTT,TRBV6-5,-,-,TRBJ1-4
CASSPHQWKNYGYTF,TGTGCCAGCAGCCCGCATCAATGGAAAAACTATGGCTACACCTTC,TRBV7-9,-,-,TRBJ1-2
CASSPPTLVGGGDIQYF,TGTGCCAGCTCACCCCCGACTCTTGTCGGGGGCGGGGACATTCAGTACTTC,TRBV18,many,-,TRBJ2-4
CASSESGGNTEAFF,TGTGCCAGCTCCGAATCGGGGGGGAACACTGAAGCTTTCTTT,TRBV18,-,-,TRBJ1-1
CASSLGLAQETQYF,TGTGCCAGCAGCTTGGGACTAGCGCAAGAGACCCAGTACTTC,TRBV11-3,-,TRBD2,TRBJ2-5
CASMASSPYEQYF,TGTGCCAGCATGGCTAGTAGTCCCTACGAGCAGTACTTC,TRBV27,-,-,TRBJ2-7
CAWNRGQGDTDTQYF,TGTGCCTGGAACAGGGGACAGGGGGACACAGATACGCAGTATTTT,TRBV30,-,TRBD1,TRBJ2-3
CASSPLSSNQPQHF,TGTGCCAGCTCACCACTTAGTTCCAATCAGCCCCAGCATTTT,TRBV18,-,-,TRBJ1-5
CATSRDAQTQYF,TGTGCCACCAGCAGAGATGCTCAGACCCAGTACTTC,TRBV15,few,-,TRBJ2-5
CASSLDWTLGNTIYF,TGTGCCAGCAGCTTAGACTGGACTCTAGGAAACACCATATATTTT,TRBV11-2,-,-,TRBJ1-3
CASSPGQHNEKLFF,TGTGCCAGCAGCCCCGGACAGCACAATGAAAAACTGTTTTTT,TRBV5-4,-,-,TRBJ1-4
CAWSGPSIRDTQYF,TGTGCCTGGAGTGGCCCTTCAATTCGGGATACGCAGTATTTT,TRBV30,-,-,TRBJ2-3
CASSYRQGGNQPQHF,TGTGCCAGCAGTTACCGACAGGGTGGCAATCAGCCCCAGCATTTT,TRBV28,-,TRBD1,TRBJ1-5
CASSEEGTHTEAFF,TGCGCCAGCAGTGAGGAAGGGACCCACACTGAAGCTTTCTTT,TRBV10-1,-,-,TRBJ1-1
CASSIDTYNEQFF,TGTGCCAGTAGTATAGATACCTACAATGAGCAGTTCTTC,TRBV19,-,-,TRBJ2-1
CASSGAGTDINYGYTF,TGTGCCAGCAGTGGGGCAGGGACGGACATTAACTATGGCTACACCTTC,TRBV6-1,-,-,TRBJ1-2
CASRRETDHEGPQHF,TGTGCCAGCAGGCGCGAGACGGACCACGAGGGGCCCCAGCATTTT,TRBV6-4,few,-,TRBJ1-5
CATTRDRGTETQYF,TGTGCCACCACCCGGGACAGGGGGACTGAGACCCAGTACTTC,TRBV15,-,TRBD1,TRBJ2-5
CASSPAVGETQYF,TGTGCCAGCTCACCAGCTGTGGGAGAGACCCAGTACTTC,TRBV18,-,-,TRBJ2-5
CASSGGQLGDGYTF,TGCGCCAGCAGCGGTGGGCAGCTCGGGGATGGCTACACCTTC,TRBV5-1,few,-,TRBJ1-2
CASSLGGHGELFF,TGTGCCAGCAGTTTAGGGGGGCACGGGGAGCTGTTTTTT,TRBV28,-,-,TRBJ2-2
CASSPGGGALTEAFF,TGTGCCAGCAGCCCGGGTGGGGGGGCGCTTACTGAAGCTTTCTTT,TRBV7-9,-,-,TRBJ1-1
CASGHGTAYEQYF,TGTGCTAGTGGCCACGGGACAGCCTACGAGCAGTACTTC,TRBV12-5,-,TRBD1,TRBJ2-7
CASSPGHANTGELFF,TGCGCCAGCAGCCCAGGACACGCGAACACCGGGGAGCTGTTTTTT,TRBV5-1,-,-,TRBJ2-2
CASSWGLAGVDEQFF,TGTGCCAGCAGCTGGGGACTAGCGGGAGTCGATGAGCAGTTCTTC,TRBV7-6,-,TRBD2,TRBJ2-1
CASSPPGQETGELFF,TGTGCCAGCAGTCCACCGGGACAGGAGACCGGGGAGCTGTTTTTT,TRBV28,-,TRBD1,TRBJ2-2
CASSHLETPYGYTF,TGTGCCAGCTCCCATTTGGAAACGCCCTATGGCTACACCTTC,TRBV18,-,-,TRBJ1-2
CASSLLAVRGTQYF,TGTGCCAGCAGTTTATTGGCGGTCCGGGGTACGCAGTATTTT,TRBV28,-,-,TRBJ2-3
CASSPPFADTQYF,TGTGCCAGCAGCCCTCCTTTCGCAGATACGCAGTATTTT,TRBV11-2,once,-,TRBJ2-3
CASSTTGSEYNEQFF,TGTGCCAGTAGTACCACCGGATCTGAGTACAATGAGCAGTTCTTC,TRBV19,-,-,TRBJ2-1
CASTRLAGGPGNEQFF,TGTGCCAGCACCCGACTAGCGGGGGGGCCGGGGAATGAGCAGTTCTTC,TRBV6-6,-,TRBD2,TRBJ2-1